The 8 T cell receptor beta chains given below trace back to one sample, sequenced in a study of shared clonotypes between healthy human individuals (dated by TCRdb to the early 2020s). Library prep was done by the immunoSEQ multiplex PCR assay. Sourced from immuneACCESS, this table was stored by TCRdb with only in-frame sequences that have V and J called. A share of the clones is absent; for the studies checked, an unresolved V gene accounts for under half, and the remainder has no known explanation. For this sample there are more than 1,200,000 clones; approximately 98.5% appear just once. 0.36% of the sample is taken by the ten largest. The sample taken for sequencing was naive CD4+ T cells sorted from blood. This sample's cell subset or site label indicates: CD45RA+ positively selected. These receptors originate from a man aged 25 to 40 in good health.

In this sample, this clone turned up once. The chain couples TRBV5-1 to TRBJ2-5, with D possibly TRBD1 on 5 matching bases. V was clipped by 0 bases and J by 4 bases, with 10 bases between them. Germline assignment: CDR1 SGHRS and CDR2 YFSETQ. The CDR3 loop spans 14 amino acids. The CDR3 DNA reads TGCGCCAGCAGCTTGGCTTCAGGGTCAGAGACCCAGTACTTC. It codes for CASSLASGSETQYF.

The CDR3 sequence: CASSVQDRQNTEAFF. In nucleotides, the CDR3 is TGTGCCAGCAGCGTTCAGGACAGACAGAACACTGAAGCTTTCTTT. The V and J genes are TRBV9 and TRBJ1-1; perhaps TRBD1 as D (6 bases). Germline V gene lookup returns CDR1 SGDLS and CDR2 YYNGEE. The CDR3 length is 15 residues. V shed 2 bases and J shed 1 base, with 12 bases lying between them.

The chain has TRBV5-1 and TRBJ2-1, with D perhaps matching TRBD2 (5 bases). Trimming cost V 4 bases and J 4 bases, with 15 bases left between them. This CDR3 region has 15 residues. Germline CDR1 is SGHRS and CDR2 is YFSETQ. Here the CDR3 reads CASSLERRKYNEQFF. The DNA of the CDR3 is TGCGCCAGCAGCCTGGAGCGGAGAAAGTACAATGAGCAGTTCTTC.

The chain carries TRBV11-2 and TRBJ2-7; 13 bases fit TRBD2. Germline-derived CDR1 and CDR2 are SGHAT and FQNNGV. This CDR3 has 15 residues. After removal of 5 bases from V and 2 bases from J, the junction contained 3 bases not matched to a gene. In DNA, the CDR3 is TGTGCCAGCAGCCAGGGACTAGCGGGACCCTACGAGCAGTACTTC. Its protein product is CASSQGLAGPYEQYF.

This chain links TRBV6-5 with TRBJ2-1; a weak D match, TRBD2 (6 bases). V lost 6 bases to trimming and J lost 6 bases, with 18 bases between them. Per the germline V gene, CDR1 is MNHEY and CDR2 is SVGAGI. The CDR3 runs to 15 residues. The CDR3 bases are TGTGCCAGCAGGTCGGGACTCTCTCCCTCCAATGAGCAGTTCTTC. It encodes CASRSGLSPSNEQFF.

J is TRBJ1-2 and V is TRBV5-1, with D perhaps matching TRBD1 (6 bases). The V end lost 3 bases, the J end lost 6 bases, and 15 bases lay between the germline ends. The CDR3 has 14 amino acids. Germline V gives CDR1 SGHRS, CDR2 YFSETQ. The CDR3 spells CASSSDRGGNGYTF. The CDR3 bases are TGCGCCAGCAGCTCCGACAGAGGGGGGAATGGCTACACCTTC.

This sequence joins TRBV19 and TRBJ1-5; D call uncertain. Germline V gene lookup returns CDR1 LNHDA and CDR2 SQIVND (reference sequence). The CDR3 covers 15 residues. V was cut by 3 bases and J by 4 bases, with 13 bases left in between. Written as DNA, the CDR3 is TGTGCCAGTAGTATTGCCCCATTCCCAAATCAGCCCCAGCATTTT. Translation gives CASSIAPFPNQPQHF.

The chain employs TRBV19 and TRBJ2-3, with 12 bases that match TRBD1. The germline gives CDR1 LNHDA, CDR2 SQIVND (reference sequence). Germline trimming cut 6 bases from V and 4 bases from J; bases unmatched to any gene: 14. This CDR3 region has 18 residues. The CDR3 is CASRTRERGQGAADTQYF. Here the CDR3 DNA reads TGTGCCAGTAGAACCAGGGAACGGGGACAGGGGGCCGCAGATACGCAGTATTTT.